This paragraph reports one T cell receptor (beta chain). These data belong to a study of blood T cell repertoires in COVID-19. As for the study in general: Nucleic acid was either cDNA or gDNA, and it came from T cells, B-cell-depleted T cells, or PBMCs.

The CDR3 is 16 residues long. Germline V gene sequence: CDR1 SGHRS, CDR2 YFSETQ. Trimming left V 2 bases short and J 0 bases short, with 15 bases between. As handled by the study authors: Researchers report that nucleated cell counts were estimated from reference gene primer amplification. Profiling relied on immunoSEQ multiplex PCR, and the TCRdb table lists in-frame clones only, not all of them. V and J calls and clone size come straight from that table; D and trimming were deduced from the DNA. The repertoire includes over 250,000 clones, approximately 86% of them detected once, and around 13% sits in the top ten.

This TCR was sampled from a woman between 65 and 79 years old with COVID-19, enrolled during active disease. The V call is TRBV5-1, the J call TRBJ2-7, with D unresolved. Sequences were obtained from peripheral blood. The CDR3: CASSFSPLTHSYEQYF. CDR3 DNA sequence: TGCGCCAGCAGCTTCTCCCCTTTGACACACTCCTACGAGCAGTACTTC.